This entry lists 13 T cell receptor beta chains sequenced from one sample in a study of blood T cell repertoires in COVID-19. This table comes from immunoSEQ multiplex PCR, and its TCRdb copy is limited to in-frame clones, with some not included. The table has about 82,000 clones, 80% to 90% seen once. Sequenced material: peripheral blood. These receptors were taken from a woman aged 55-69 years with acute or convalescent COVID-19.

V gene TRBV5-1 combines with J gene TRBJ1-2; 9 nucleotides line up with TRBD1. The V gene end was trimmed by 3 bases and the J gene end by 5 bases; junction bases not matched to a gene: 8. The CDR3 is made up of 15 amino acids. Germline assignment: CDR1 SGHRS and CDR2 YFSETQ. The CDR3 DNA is TGCGCCAGCAGCTCCCGGGACAGGGACTGGTATGGCTACACCTTC. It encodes CASSSRDRDWYGYTF.

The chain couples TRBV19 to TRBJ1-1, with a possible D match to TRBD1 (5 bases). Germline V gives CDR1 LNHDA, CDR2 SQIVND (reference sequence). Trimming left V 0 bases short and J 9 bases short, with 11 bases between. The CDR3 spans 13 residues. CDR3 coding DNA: TGTGCCAGTAGTATAGATAGGGCAGGGCAAGCTTTCTTT. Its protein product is CASSIDRAGQAFF.

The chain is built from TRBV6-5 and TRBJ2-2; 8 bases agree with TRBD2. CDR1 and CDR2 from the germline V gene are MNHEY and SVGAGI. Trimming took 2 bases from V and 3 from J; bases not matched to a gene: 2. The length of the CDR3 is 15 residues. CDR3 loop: CASSYQAGDTGELFF. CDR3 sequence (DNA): TGTGCCAGCAGTTACCAAGCGGGGGACACCGGGGAGCTGTTTTTT.

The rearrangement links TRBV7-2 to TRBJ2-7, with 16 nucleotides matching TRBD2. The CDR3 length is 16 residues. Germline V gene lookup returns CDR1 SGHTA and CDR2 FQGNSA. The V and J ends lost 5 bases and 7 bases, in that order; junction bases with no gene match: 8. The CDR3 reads CASSHPGLAGGREQYF. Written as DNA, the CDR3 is TGTGCCAGCAGCCATCCGGGACTAGCGGGGGGGAGGGAGCAGTACTTC.

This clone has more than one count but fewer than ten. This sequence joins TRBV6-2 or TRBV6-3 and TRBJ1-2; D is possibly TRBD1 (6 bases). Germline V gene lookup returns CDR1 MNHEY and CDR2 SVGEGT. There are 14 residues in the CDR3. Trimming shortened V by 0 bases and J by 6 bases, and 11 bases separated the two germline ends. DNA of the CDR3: TGTGCCAGCAGTTACTCAGAATACAGGGATGGCTACACCTTC. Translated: CASSYSEYRDGYTF.

In DNA, the CDR3 is TGTGCCAGCAGTGACGGGGGGATCCCGGATACGCAGTATTTT. It codes for CASSDGGIPDTQYF. The J gene is TRBJ2-3, the V gene TRBV6-4; perhaps TRBD2 as D (6 bases). V was pared by 2 bases and J by 6 bases, with 12 bases between. Germline V gene data show CDR1 as MRHNA and CDR2 as SNTAGT. CDR3 length equals 14 residues.

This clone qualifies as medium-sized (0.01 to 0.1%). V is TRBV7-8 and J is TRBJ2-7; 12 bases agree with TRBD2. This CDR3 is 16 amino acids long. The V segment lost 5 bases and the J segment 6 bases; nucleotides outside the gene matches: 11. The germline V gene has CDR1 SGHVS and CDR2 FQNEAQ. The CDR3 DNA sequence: TGTGCCAGCAGCCAGAGGGGGCGGACTAGCGGGATCGAGCAGTACTTC. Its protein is CASSQRGRTSGIEQYF.

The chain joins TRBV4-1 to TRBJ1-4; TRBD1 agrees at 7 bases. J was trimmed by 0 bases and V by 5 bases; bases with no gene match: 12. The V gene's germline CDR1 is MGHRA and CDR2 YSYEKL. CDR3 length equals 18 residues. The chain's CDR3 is CASSVQTGSGTTNEKLFF. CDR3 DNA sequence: TGCGCCAGCAGCGTACAGACAGGGTCCGGCACAACTAATGAAAAACTGTTTTTT.

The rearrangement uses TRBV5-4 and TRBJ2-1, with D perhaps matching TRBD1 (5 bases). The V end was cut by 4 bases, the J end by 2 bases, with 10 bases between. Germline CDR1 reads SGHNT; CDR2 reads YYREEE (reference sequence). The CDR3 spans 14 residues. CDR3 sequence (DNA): TGTGCCAGCAGCAATGGGGCTACCTACAATGAGCAGTTCTTC. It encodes CASSNGATYNEQFF.

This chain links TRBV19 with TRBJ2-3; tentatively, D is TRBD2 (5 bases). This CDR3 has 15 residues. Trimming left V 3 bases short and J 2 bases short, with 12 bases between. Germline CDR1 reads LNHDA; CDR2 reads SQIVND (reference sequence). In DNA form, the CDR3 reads TGTGCCAGTAGTATTCGGCGGGCCGACACAGATACGCAGTATTTT. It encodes CASSIRRADTDTQYF.

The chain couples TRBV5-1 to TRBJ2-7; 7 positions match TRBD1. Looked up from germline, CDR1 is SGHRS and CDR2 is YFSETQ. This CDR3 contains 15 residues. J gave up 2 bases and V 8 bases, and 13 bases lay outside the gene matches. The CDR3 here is CASSRYGTEPYEQYF. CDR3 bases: TGCGCCAGTTCTCGTTACGGGACAGAGCCCTACGAGCAGTACTTC.

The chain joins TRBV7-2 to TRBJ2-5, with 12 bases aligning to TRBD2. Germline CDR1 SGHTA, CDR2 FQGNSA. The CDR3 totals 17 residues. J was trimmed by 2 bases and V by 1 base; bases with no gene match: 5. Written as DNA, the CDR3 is TGTGCCAGCAGCTTAGTGGGGCTAGCGGGGGGGCAAGAGACCCAGTACTTC. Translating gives CASSLVGLAGGQETQYF.

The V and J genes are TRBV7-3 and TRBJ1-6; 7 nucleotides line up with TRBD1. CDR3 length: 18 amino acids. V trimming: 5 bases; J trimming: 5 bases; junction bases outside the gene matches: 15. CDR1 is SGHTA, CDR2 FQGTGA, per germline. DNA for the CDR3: TGTGCCAGCAGCCGTCAGGGGGTCCTGGACAGCGATAATTCACCCCTCCACTTT. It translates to CASSRQGVLDSDNSPLHF.